This T cell receptor beta chain derives from a study of blood T cell repertoires in COVID-19. Trimming took 3 bases from V and 4 from J; bases not matched to a gene: 7. The CDR3 spans 15 residues. Germline CDR1 and CDR2: ENHRY and SYGVKD. Original data processing: Estimation of nucleated cell counts was performed using reference gene primer amplification. Using immunoSEQ multiplex PCR, the repertoire was profiled, and TCRdb retains in-frame clones only, with some absent. The D gene and trimming were derived from the DNA, and the V and J assignments and clone size from that table. The sample lists some 170,000 clones, more than 70% occurring once. Enrolled through a virtual design, the participants were between roughly 18 and 95 years of age and came from 24 US areas. Two negative PCRs, clearance, or symptom resolution had been documented for recovered Cohort 3 donors.

The sequence derives from a man aged 35 to 55 who had recovered from COVID-19. The sequenced sample consisted of PBMCs or T cells enriched from blood (not recorded which). The chain is built from TRBV10-3 and TRBJ1-2, with TRBD1 matching 8 bases. The CDR3 spells CAISEGQGRGYGYTF. Written as DNA, the CDR3 is TGTGCCATCAGTGAAGGACAGGGAAGAGGCTATGGCTACACCTTC.